This T cell receptor beta chain is drawn from a study of blood T cell repertoires in COVID-19 (TCRdb year 2020). Background for the entire study: Samples covering the acute and convalescent phases of COVID-19 were provided by collaborators in the United States, Italy and Spain. The prospective study material was composed of cDNA or gDNA derived from T cells, B-cell-depleted T cells, or PBMCs. Deeply sampled blood TCRbeta repertoires from subjects exposed to, actively infected with, or recovered from COVID-19 were included in the dataset. The repertoires were made available in a free public database intended to serve as a resource for research on the immune response to SARS-CoV-2. Samples were obtained from the ongoing ImmuneRACE study (first 160 participants) and from about 1,300 subjects provided by 6 global collaborators. Nearly every sample came with metadata listing a de-identified subject ID, COVID-19 status, age in years and sex. Where HLA class I and class II types were available, the types were taken from metadata supplied by the sample provider, not from assay-based typing. The paper's findings and limits, for the study overall: How much clinical and demographic metadata was included differed by source and by participant, and the metadata was provided uncurated.

The immunoSEQ Assay, a bias-controlled multiplex PCR, was used to amplify TCRbeta CDR3 regions from genomic DNA. Concerning the study's data processing: The number of nucleated cells in each sample was estimated by amplification of reference gene primers within the assay. Sequence reads were collapsed and filtered to measure the absolute abundance of every unique TCRbeta CDR3 rearrangement. For each sample, productive Simpson clonality was calculated as the square root of Simpson's diversity index over productive rearrangements. The immuneACCESS repertoire file appears here via TCRdb, limited to in-frame rearrangements. These files lack a portion of the clones; in checked studies, under half of the deficit traces to unresolved V genes, and the cause of the others is not known. V and J calls and clone size are as listed in that table; D and trimming were resolved from the DNA. A total of about 190,000 clones appear in this sample, around 84% of them only once. About 20% of the sample goes to the ten largest clones.

Whole blood was collected in K2EDTA tubes by collaborating institutions according to the institutions' own protocols. For TCRbeta analysis, collaborator samples were shipped as frozen whole blood, as isolated PBMCs, or as DNA extracted from either sample type. From cysteine to phenylalanine, the CDR3 is 14 amino acids long. CDR3 DNA only is kept here, 42 bases in frame from base 1. Relative to germline, V is 0 bases shorter and J is 4 bases shorter, with 10 bases between their ends. Reading the germline V gene gives CDR1 SGHRS and CDR2 YFSETQ. Note on this clone: Its antigen is not yet known. It has no much larger one-base neighbor in the sample; base qualities were not kept.

Material: peripheral blood. The rearranged segments are TRBV5-1 and TRBJ1-2, with no confident D gene call. This TCR derives from a human donor in a cohort sampled during active COVID-19. The CDR3 region reads CASSLGGGLYGYTF. The sequenced DNA: TGCGCCAGCAGCTTGGGTGGCGGACTCTATGGCTACACCTTC.